These 8 T cell receptor beta chains were sequenced from one sample in a study of blood T cell repertoires in COVID-19. The table came from immunoSEQ multiplex PCR; TCRdb's copy has only in-frame clones and leaves some out. The sample gives 130,000 to 150,000 clones, roughly 80% of which show up once; approximately 40% is in the top ten. The specimen was peripheral blood. These TCRs come from a human donor in a cohort sampled during active COVID-19.

The CDR3 region is CASSHRRQPQHF. The CDR3 DNA follows: TGTGCCAGCAGCCACCGGCGGCAGCCCCAGCATTTT. The J gene is TRBJ1-5, the V gene TRBV6-6; D ambiguous. Germline CDR1 MNHNY, CDR2 SVGAGI (reference sequence). The V end was cut by 6 bases, the J end by 7 bases, with 10 bases between. This CDR3 region has 12 residues.

This clone was picked up a small number of times. The V and J genes are TRBV28 and TRBJ2-1, with TRBD2 matching 10 bases. After removal of 6 bases from V and 6 bases from J, the junction contained 14 bases not matched to a gene. The CDR3 covers 17 residues. Looked up from germline, CDR1 is MDHEN and CDR2 is SYDVKM. CDR3 region: CASSPFGIAGGGNEQFF. Written as DNA, the CDR3 is TGTGCCAGCAGCCCATTTGGGATAGCGGGGGGCGGCAATGAGCAGTTCTTC.

The chain combines TRBV11-3 with TRBJ2-2; 13 nucleotides match TRBD2. Germline V CDR1 and CDR2: SGHNT, YENEEA. This CDR3 spans 19 amino acids. V shed 0 bases and J 4 bases; nucleotides not matched to a gene: 8. The CDR3 loop is CASSLEGYGTSGATGELFF. In nucleotides, the CDR3 is TGTGCCAGCAGCTTAGAGGGGTATGGGACTAGCGGGGCCACCGGGGAGCTGTTTTTT.

The chain links TRBV10-3 to TRBJ2-7; D may be TRBD2 (6 bases). Germline assignment: CDR1 ENHRY and CDR2 SYGVKD. V lost 8 bases and J 1 base, leaving 12 bases between the germline ends. This CDR3 has 13 amino acids. DNA of the CDR3: TGTGCCATCGCCCGGGACTTGTCCTACGAGCAGTACTTC. It codes for CAIARDLSYEQYF.

This chain connects TRBV5-4 to TRBJ2-3; 7 bases line up with TRBD2. Germline V gene data show CDR1 as SGHNT and CDR2 as YYREEE (reference sequence). V gave up 8 bases and J gave up 0 bases; unmatched junction bases: 9. CDR3 length: 15 residues. The CDR3 reads CASTTLGGSTDTQYF. CDR3 sequence (DNA): TGTGCCAGTACCACCTTGGGGGGGAGCACAGATACGCAGTATTTT. Variable domain in full (rest from reference TRBV5-4 and TRBJ2-3): ETGVTQSPTHLIKTRGQQVTLRCSSQSGHNTVSWYQQALGQGPQFIFQYYREEENGRGNFPPRFSGLQFPNYSSELNVNALELDDSALYLCASTTLGGSTDTQYFGPGTRLTVL.

In this sample, this clone turned up once. The rearrangement uses TRBV7-3 and TRBJ2-1; D is perhaps TRBD1 (6 bases). CDR1 and CDR2 from the germline V gene are SGHTA and FQGTGA. V gave up 0 bases and J gave up 2 bases, with 11 bases separating them. The CDR3 loop spans 16 amino acids. CDR3 coding DNA: TGTGCCAGCAGCTTAACGAGGGGGACGACCTACAATGAGCAGTTCTTC. This sequence encodes CASSLTRGTTYNEQFF.

The V call is TRBV9, the J call TRBJ2-1; possible D gene TRBD2, 7 bases. The germline V gene has CDR1 SGDLS and CDR2 YYNGEE. The CDR3 spans 16 residues. V was clipped by 4 bases and J by 2 bases, with 16 bases between them. The CDR3 DNA reads TGTGCCAGCAGCCTGAAGTGGGGGGGCCCCTACAATGAGCAGTTCTTC. It encodes CASSLKWGGPYNEQFF.

The V call is TRBV7-2, the J call TRBJ2-7; TRBD1 matches 9 bases. Germline loops: CDR1 SGHTA, CDR2 FQGNSA. J lost 6 bases, V lost 1 base, and 7 bases had no gene match. The CDR3 covers 15 residues. The CDR3 sequence is CASSLGGGTGREQYF. The DNA of the CDR3 is TGTGCCAGCAGCTTAGGGGGGGGGACAGGGCGCGAGCAGTACTTC.